These T cell receptor beta chains were read from a single sample in a study of tumour-infiltrating T cells in Burkitt lymphoma. The assay was immunoSEQ multiplex PCR, and TCRdb's table has in-frame clones only and misses some. Here the sample spans thousands of clones, around 16% being singletons. Sequencing was done on a sample of tumor tissue. The receptors come from a human donor with diffuse large B-cell lymphoma. CDR3s include the opening cysteine and the closing phenylalanine or tryptophan. A D gene is named only where the DNA matches it firmly. Clone sizes are given selectively: once, few, many, or a class where the clone is expanded.

size: few; D: TRBD1; J: TRBJ1-1; length: 15; V: TRBV5-1; CDR3: CASSLNGQGKTEAFF; DNA: TGCGCCAGCAGCTTGAATGGACAGGGGAAGACTGAAGCTTTCTTT
size: few; D: TRBD1; J: TRBJ1-2; length: 14; V: TRBV2; CDR3: CASNPDRGLDGYTF; DNA: TGTGCCAGCAACCCGGACAGGGGGCTGGATGGCTACACCTTC
size: -; D: -; J: TRBJ1-2; length: 13; V: TRBV9; CDR3: CASSRVGGYGYTF; DNA: TGTGCCAGTAGCAGAGTCGGTGGATATGGCTACACCTTC
size: few; D: -; J: TRBJ2-6; length: 18; V: TRBV28; CDR3: CASSSMTVSGSGANVLTF; DNA: TGTGCCAGCAGTTCAATGACGGTGTCGGGGTCTGGGGCCAACGTCCTGACTTTC
size: -; D: -; J: TRBJ1-5; length: 13; V: TRBV6-4; CDR3: CAISDRGNQPQHF; DNA: TGTGCCATTTCGGACAGAGGCAATCAGCCCCAGCATTTT
size: -; D: -; J: TRBJ1-5; length: 13; V: TRBV6-1; CDR3: CASSSSSNQPQHF; DNA: TGTGCCAGCAGTAGCAGTAGCAATCAGCCCCAGCATTTT
size: -; D: -; J: TRBJ1-1; length: 13; V: TRBV28; CDR3: CASIRTLGTEAFF; DNA: TGTGCCAGCATCCGGACGCTGGGGACTGAAGCTTTCTTT
size: -; D: -; J: TRBJ1-4; length: 18; V: TRBV4-1; CDR3: CASSQWGQGAAANEKLFF; DNA: TGCGCCAGCAGCCAATGGGGTCAGGGTGCGGCGGCGAATGAAAAACTGTTTTTT
size: -; D: -; J: TRBJ1-5; length: 13; V: TRBV7-9; CDR3: CASSLGRGQPQHF; DNA: TGTGCCAGCAGCTTGGGCAGGGGCCAGCCCCAGCATTTT
size: few; D: TRBD2; J: TRBJ2-7; length: 15; V: TRBV5-1; CDR3: CASSLGLAGVYEQYF; DNA: TGCGCCAGCAGCTTGGGTCTAGCGGGAGTCTACGAGCAGTACTTC
size: medium-sized; D: -; J: TRBJ2-7; length: 16; V: TRBV4-1; CDR3: CASSQDQPVGSYEQYF; DNA: TGCGCCAGCAGCCAAGATCAGCCTGTAGGGTCCTACGAGCAGTACTTC
size: few; D: -; J: TRBJ2-3; length: 15; V: TRBV7-2; CDR3: CASSLGLGGTDTQYF; DNA: TGTGCCAGCAGCTTGGGGCTAGGTGGCACAGATACGCAGTATTTT
size: -; D: -; J: TRBJ1-3; length: 15; V: TRBV5-1; CDR3: CASSLDGGSGNTIYF; DNA: TGCGCCAGCAGCTTGGACGGAGGCAGCGGAAACACCATATATTTT
size: few; D: TRBD2; J: TRBJ2-3; length: 15; V: TRBV7-9; CDR3: CASSLDLAGTDTQYF; DNA: TGTGCCAGCAGCTTAGACCTAGCGGGAACAGATACGCAGTATTTT
size: few; D: -; J: TRBJ1-1; length: 16; V: TRBV7-6; CDR3: CASSLTGGSEDTEAFF; DNA: TGTGCCAGCAGCTTAACCGGGGGCAGCGAGGATACTGAAGCTTTCTTT
size: few; D: -; J: TRBJ1-1; length: 14; V: TRBV7-9; CDR3: CASSPRVAGTEVFF; DNA: TGTGCCAGCAGCCCTAGGGTTGCCGGAACTGAAGTTTTCTTT
size: few; D: -; J: TRBJ1-4; length: 11; V: TRBV30; CDR3: CAWSEGEKLFF; DNA: TGTGCCTGGAGTGAGGGTGAAAAACTGTTTTTT
size: -; D: -; J: TRBJ2-3; length: 17; V: TRBV21-1; CDR3: CASSLPRTSGRTDTQYF; DNA: TGTGCCAGCAGCTTACCCCGGACTAGCGGGAGAACAGATACGCAGTATTTT
size: -; D: TRBD2; J: TRBJ2-1; length: 19; V: TRBV5-1; CDR3: CASSLEGSGDLSSYNEQFF; DNA: TGCGCCAGCAGCTTGGAAGGTAGCGGGGACCTAAGCTCCTACAATGAGCAGTTCTTC
size: -; D: -; J: TRBJ2-5; length: 14; V: TRBV9; CDR3: CASSVDGQFETQYF; DNA: TGTGCCAGCAGCGTAGACGGACAGTTTGAGACCCAGTACTTC
size: few; D: TRBD1; J: TRBJ1-4; length: 14; V: TRBV25-1; CDR3: CASSSRTGDEKLFF; DNA: TGTGCCAGCAGTTCAAGGACAGGGGACGAAAAACTGTTTTTT
size: -; D: -; J: TRBJ1-5; length: 14; V: TRBV10-2; CDR3: CASSDGQFRQPQHF; DNA: TGCGCCAGCAGTGATGGACAGTTTAGACAGCCCCAGCATTTT
size: -; D: -; J: TRBJ2-5; length: 14; V: TRBV7-2; CDR3: CASSLRGPGETQYF; DNA: TGTGCCAGCAGCTTGCGGGGTCCCGGGGAGACCCAGTACTTC
size: few; D: TRBD1; J: TRBJ1-5; length: 14; V: TRBV5-1; CDR3: CASSLGGGREPQHF; DNA: TGCGCCAGCAGCTTGGGAGGGGGCCGGGAGCCCCAGCATTTT
size: -; D: -; J: TRBJ2-1; length: 14; V: TRBV27; CDR3: CASSLKGSYNEQFF; DNA: TGTGCCAGCAGTTTGAAAGGGTCTTACAATGAGCAGTTCTTC
size: -; D: TRBD1; J: TRBJ1-2; length: 13; V: TRBV27; CDR3: CASSYDRGNGYTF; DNA: TGTGCCAGCAGTTACGACAGGGGGAATGGCTACACCTTC
size: -; D: -; J: TRBJ1-2; length: 13; V: TRBV7-2; CDR3: CASSLLGAGGYTF; DNA: TGTGCCAGCAGCTTACTTGGAGCTGGGGGCTACACCTTC
size: -; D: TRBD1; J: TRBJ1-5; length: 14; V: TRBV7-8; CDR3: CASRAGGGNQPQHF; DNA: TGTGCCAGCAGAGCAGGGGGAGGGAATCAGCCCCAGCATTTT
size: -; D: TRBD1; J: TRBJ2-3; length: 20; V: TRBV7-8; CDR3: CASSEYRGLTPLSNTDTQYF; DNA: TGTGCCAGCAGCGAATACAGGGGGCTCACGCCTCTTTCTAACACAGATACGCAGTATTTT
size: -; D: -; J: TRBJ1-2; length: 13; V: TRBV25-1; CDR3: CASRATASYGYTF; DNA: TGTGCCAGCAGGGCGACGGCTTCTTATGGCTACACCTTC
size: -; D: -; J: TRBJ2-4; length: 13; V: TRBV9; CDR3: CASSVSAKNIQYF; DNA: TGTGCCAGCAGCGTGAGTGCCAAAAACATTCAGTACTTC
size: few; D: -; J: TRBJ1-5; length: 13; V: TRBV7-2; CDR3: CASSNGGDQPQHF; DNA: TGTGCCAGCAGCAACGGCGGGGATCAGCCCCAGCATTTT
size: -; D: -; J: TRBJ1-1; length: 13; V: TRBV4-2; CDR3: CASSRRENTEAFF; DNA: TGTGCCAGCAGTCGCAGGGAGAACACTGAAGCTTTCTTT
size: few; D: -; J: TRBJ1-4; length: 12; V: TRBV2; CDR3: CASSLSREKLFF; DNA: TGTGCCAGCAGCCTCTCTAGAGAAAAACTGTTTTTT
size: few; D: -; J: TRBJ2-7; length: 13; V: TRBV5-4; CDR3: CASSTRTSYEQYF; DNA: TGTGCCAGCAGCACCAGGACATCCTACGAGCAGTACTTC
size: -; D: TRBD2; J: TRBJ2-1; length: 15; V: TRBV27; CDR3: CASSLLSSGANEQFF; DNA: TGTGCCAGCAGTTTATTATCCAGCGGGGCCAATGAGCAGTTCTTC
size: few; D: -; J: TRBJ2-3; length: 16; V: TRBV11-2; CDR3: CASSLVFAASTDTQYF; DNA: TGTGCCAGCAGCTTAGTCTTTGCGGCTAGCACAGATACGCAGTATTTT
size: -; D: TRBD2; J: TRBJ2-1; length: 15; V: TRBV5-1; CDR3: CASSLASGSYNEQFF; DNA: TGCGCCAGCAGCTTGGCTAGCGGCTCCTACAATGAGCAGTTCTTC
size: -; D: -; J: TRBJ2-3; length: 16; V: TRBV4-1; CDR3: CASSHGFGVGADTQYF; DNA: TGCGCCAGCAGCCATGGGTTCGGGGTAGGGGCAGATACGCAGTATTTT
size: large; D: -; J: TRBJ1-2; length: 14; V: TRBV27; CDR3: CASSPNPTTHGYTF; DNA: TGTGCCAGCAGTCCTAACCCAACGACACATGGCTACACCTTC
size: few; D: TRBD1; J: TRBJ1-1; length: 11; V: TRBV20-1; CDR3: CSARGLGEAFF; DNA: TGCAGTGCCAGGGGGCTGGGTGAAGCTTTCTTT
size: few; D: TRBD1; J: TRBJ2-2; length: 16; V: TRBV7-6; CDR3: CASSLRPGGDTGELFF; DNA: TGTGCCAGCAGCTTAAGGCCAGGGGGAGACACCGGGGAGCTGTTTTTT
size: few; D: -; J: TRBJ1-2; length: 15; V: TRBV19; CDR3: CASSGFLGSTYGYTF; DNA: TGTGCCAGTAGTGGATTCTTGGGATCTACTTATGGCTACACCTTC
size: -; D: -; J: TRBJ2-2; length: 18; V: TRBV21-1; CDR3: CASSKHGLAGAGTGELFF; DNA: TGTGCCAGCAGCAAACATGGACTAGCGGGAGCGGGTACCGGGGAGCTGTTTTTT
size: -; D: -; J: TRBJ2-5; length: 11; V: TRBV2; CDR3: CASRSGETQYF; DNA: TGTGCCAGCAGGAGTGGGGAGACCCAGTACTTC
size: -; D: TRBD1; J: TRBJ1-5; length: 15; V: TRBV28; CDR3: CATSWRTGGFQPQHF; DNA: TGTGCCACCTCTTGGAGGACAGGGGGCTTTCAGCCCCAGCATTTT
size: -; D: -; J: TRBJ1-4; length: 14; V: TRBV27; CDR3: CASRLNVGDEKLFF; DNA: TGTGCCAGCAGACTAAACGTGGGGGATGAAAAACTGTTTTTT
size: few; D: TRBD1; J: TRBJ2-7; length: 14; V: TRBV5-4; CDR3: CASTPSGQTYEQYF; DNA: TGTGCCAGCACCCCATCGGGACAGACCTACGAGCAGTACTTC
size: -; D: TRBD1; J: TRBJ2-2; length: 16; V: TRBV2; CDR3: CASSYLGTGRAGELFF; DNA: TGTGCCAGCAGTTACCTCGGGACAGGGAGGGCCGGGGAGCTGTTTTTT
size: few; D: -; J: TRBJ2-3; length: 14; V: TRBV27; CDR3: CASSSGLSTDTQYF; DNA: TGTGCCAGCAGTTCAGGTCTGAGCACAGATACGCAGTATTTT